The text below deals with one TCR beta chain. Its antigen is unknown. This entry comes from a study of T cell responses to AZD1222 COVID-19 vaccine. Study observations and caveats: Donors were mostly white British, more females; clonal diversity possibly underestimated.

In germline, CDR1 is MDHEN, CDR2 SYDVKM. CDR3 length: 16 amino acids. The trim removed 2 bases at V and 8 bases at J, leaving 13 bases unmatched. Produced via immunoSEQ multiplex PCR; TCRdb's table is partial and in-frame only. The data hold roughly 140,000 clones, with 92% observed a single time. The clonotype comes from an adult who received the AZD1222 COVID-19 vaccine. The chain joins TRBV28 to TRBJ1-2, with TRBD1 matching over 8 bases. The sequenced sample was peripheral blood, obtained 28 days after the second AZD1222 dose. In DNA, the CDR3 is TGTGCCAGCAGTTTACCCACTTCGACAGGGGTTGGCGGCTACACCTTC. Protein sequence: CASSLPTSTGVGGYTF.